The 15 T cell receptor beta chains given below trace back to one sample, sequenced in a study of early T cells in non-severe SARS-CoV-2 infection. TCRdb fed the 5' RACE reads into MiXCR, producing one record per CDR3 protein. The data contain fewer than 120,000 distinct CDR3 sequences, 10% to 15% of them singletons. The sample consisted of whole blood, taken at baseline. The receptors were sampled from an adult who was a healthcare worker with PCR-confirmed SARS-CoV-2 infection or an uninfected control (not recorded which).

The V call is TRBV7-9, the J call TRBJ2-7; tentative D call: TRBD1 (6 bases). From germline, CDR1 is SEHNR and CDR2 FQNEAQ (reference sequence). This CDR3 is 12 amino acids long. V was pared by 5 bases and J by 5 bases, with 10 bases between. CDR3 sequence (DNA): TGTGCCAGCAGCGGGGGACAAAACGAGCAGTACTTC. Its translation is CASSGGQNEQYF.

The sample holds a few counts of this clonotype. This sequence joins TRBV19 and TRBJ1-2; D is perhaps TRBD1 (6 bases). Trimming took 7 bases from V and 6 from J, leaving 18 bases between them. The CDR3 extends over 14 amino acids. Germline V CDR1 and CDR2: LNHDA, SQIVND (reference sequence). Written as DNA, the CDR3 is TGTGCCAGTACCGTGACTCGGGGGGCTCATGGCTACACCTTC. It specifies CASTVTRGAHGYTF.

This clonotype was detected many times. CDR3: CASSDPGQGASSNQPQHF. The DNA of the CDR3 is TGTGCCAGCAGTGACCCGGGACAGGGGGCAAGTAGCAATCAGCCCCAGCATTTT. This sequence joins TRBV2 and TRBJ1-5; 12 bases align to TRBD1. CDR3 size: 18 residues. The germline gives CDR1 SNHLY, CDR2 FYNNEI. The V segment lost 3 bases and the J segment 0 bases; nucleotides outside the gene matches: 6.

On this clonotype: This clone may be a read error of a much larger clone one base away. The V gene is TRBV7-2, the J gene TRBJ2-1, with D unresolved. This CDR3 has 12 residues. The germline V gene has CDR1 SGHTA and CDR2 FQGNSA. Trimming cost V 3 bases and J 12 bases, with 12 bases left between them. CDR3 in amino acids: CASSLVKGLQFF. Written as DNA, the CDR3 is TGTGCCAGCAGCTTGGTCAAGGGTTTGCAGTTCTTC.

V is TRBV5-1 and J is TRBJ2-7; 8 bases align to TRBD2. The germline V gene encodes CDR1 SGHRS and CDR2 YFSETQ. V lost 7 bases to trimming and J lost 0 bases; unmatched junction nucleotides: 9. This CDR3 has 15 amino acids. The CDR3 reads CASGGLALSSYEQYF. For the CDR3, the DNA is TGCGCCAGCGGCGGACTAGCCCTGAGCTCCTACGAGCAGTACTTC.

The CDR3 loop is CSARQGDEQFF. CDR3 sequence (DNA): TGCAGTGCTAGACAGGGCGATGAGCAGTTCTTC. The V gene is TRBV20-1, the J gene TRBJ2-1, with a possible D match to TRBD1 (5 bases). Trimming removed 2 bases from V and 8 bases from J, with 7 bases in between. Germline V gene data show CDR1 as DFQATT and CDR2 as SNEGSKA (reference sequence). The CDR3 consists of 11 residues.

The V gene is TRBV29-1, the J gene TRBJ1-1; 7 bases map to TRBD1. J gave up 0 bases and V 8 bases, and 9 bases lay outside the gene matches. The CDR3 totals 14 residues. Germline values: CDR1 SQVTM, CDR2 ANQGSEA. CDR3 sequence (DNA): TGCAGCACACGGACAGGAACAATGAACACTGAAGCTTTCTTT. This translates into CSTRTGTMNTEAFF.

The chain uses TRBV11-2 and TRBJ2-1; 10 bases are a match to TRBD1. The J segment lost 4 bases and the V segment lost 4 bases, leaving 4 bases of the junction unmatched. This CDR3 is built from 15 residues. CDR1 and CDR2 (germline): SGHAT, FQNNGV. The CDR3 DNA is TGTGCCAGCAGCTCGGTGGACAGGGGGTACAATGAGCAGTTCTTC. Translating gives CASSSVDRGYNEQFF.

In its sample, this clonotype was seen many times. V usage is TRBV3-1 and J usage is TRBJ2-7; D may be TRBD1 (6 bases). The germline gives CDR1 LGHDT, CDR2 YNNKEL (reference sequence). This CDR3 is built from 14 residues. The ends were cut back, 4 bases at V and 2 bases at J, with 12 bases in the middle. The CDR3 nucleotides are TGTGCCAGCAGCCTCGGACAGAGCACCTACGAGCAGTACTTC. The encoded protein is CASSLGQSTYEQYF.

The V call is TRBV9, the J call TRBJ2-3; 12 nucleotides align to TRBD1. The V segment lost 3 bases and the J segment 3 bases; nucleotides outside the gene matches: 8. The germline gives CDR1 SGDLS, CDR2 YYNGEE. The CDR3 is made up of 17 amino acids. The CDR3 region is CASSAGTGGLWTDTQYF. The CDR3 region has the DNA TGTGCCAGCAGCGCCGGGACAGGGGGCTTATGGACAGATACGCAGTATTTT.

The DNA for the CDR3 is TGTGCCAGCAGTCCATCCCTGGCAGGGGGCAGCTATGGCTACACCTTC. Encoded protein: CASSPSLAGGSYGYTF. The chain uses TRBV6-5 and TRBJ1-2, with 8 bases matching TRBD1. V was clipped by 5 bases and J by 4 bases; unmatched bases: 12. In germline, CDR1 is MNHEY, CDR2 SVGAGI. There are 16 residues in the CDR3.

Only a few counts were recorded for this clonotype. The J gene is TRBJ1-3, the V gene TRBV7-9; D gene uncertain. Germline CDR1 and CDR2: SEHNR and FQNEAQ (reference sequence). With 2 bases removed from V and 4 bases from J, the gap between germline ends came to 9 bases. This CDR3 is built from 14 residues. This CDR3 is CASSLIESGNTIYF. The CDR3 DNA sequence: TGTGCCAGCAGCTTAATTGAGTCCGGAAACACCATATATTTT.

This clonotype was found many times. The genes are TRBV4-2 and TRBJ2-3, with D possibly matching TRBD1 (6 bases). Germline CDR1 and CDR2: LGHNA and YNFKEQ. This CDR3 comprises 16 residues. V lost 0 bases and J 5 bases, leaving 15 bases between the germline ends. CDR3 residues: CASSQEPGQGRDTQYF. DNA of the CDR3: TGTGCCAGCAGCCAAGAACCGGGGCAGGGGAGAGATACGCAGTATTTT.

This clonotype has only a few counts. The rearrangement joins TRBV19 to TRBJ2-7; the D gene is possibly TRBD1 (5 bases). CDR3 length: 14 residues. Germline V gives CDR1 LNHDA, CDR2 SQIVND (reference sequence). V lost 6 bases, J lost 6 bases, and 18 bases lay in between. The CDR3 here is CASSPRQSTGEQYF. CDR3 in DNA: TGTGCCAGTAGCCCACGACAGTCCACAGGCGAGCAGTACTTC.

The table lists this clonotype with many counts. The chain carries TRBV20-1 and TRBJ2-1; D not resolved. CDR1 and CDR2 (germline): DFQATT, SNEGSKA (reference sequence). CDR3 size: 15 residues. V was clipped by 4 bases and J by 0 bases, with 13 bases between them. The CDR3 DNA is TGCAGTGCTATCCCCGGTGCGAGCTCCTACAATGAGCAGTTCTTC. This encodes CSAIPGASSYNEQFF.